Below, 29 T cell receptor beta chains from the same sample are listed, as sequenced in a study of radiotherapy plus CTLA-4 blockade in lung cancer. Some clones are missing from TCRdb's copy, which holds only in-frame ones; the method was immunoSEQ multiplex PCR. The data contain some 70,000 clones, around 79% of them seen just once; the ten biggest clones take up about 9.1%. The starting material was peripheral blood, obtained from a patient treated with radiotherapy plus ipilimumab. These TCRs come from a human donor with non-small cell lung cancer who had a complete response to radiotherapy plus ipilimumab.

In DNA, the CDR3 is TGCGCCAGCAGCTTTGGGGCTAACTATGGCTACACCTTC. It codes for CASSFGANYGYTF. This rearrangement joins TRBV5-1 to TRBJ1-2; D is unresolved. CDR3 length: 13 amino acids. Deletions cut 2 bases from V and 0 bases from J, with 5 bases between. CDR1 and CDR2 from the germline V gene are SGHRS and YFSETQ. The variable domain in full, with the rest retrieved from reference TRBV5-1 and TRBJ1-2, is KAGVTQTPRYLIKTRGQQVTLSCSPISGHRSVSWYQQTPGQGLQFLFEYFSETQRNKGNFPGRFSGRQFSNSRSEMNVSTLELGDSALYLCASSFGANYGYTFGSGTRLTVV.

This chain links TRBV9 with TRBJ1-1; no definite D call. The germline V gene encodes CDR1 SGDLS and CDR2 YYNGEE. V lost 4 bases to trimming and J lost 5 bases, with 12 bases between them. The CDR3 spans 13 residues. This chain's CDR3 is CASSQAIRTEAFF. The CDR3 nucleotides are TGTGCCAGCAGCCAAGCGATCAGGACTGAAGCTTTCTTT.

V is TRBV4-1 and J is TRBJ1-3; 7 positions match TRBD1. V was clipped by 5 bases and J by 2 bases; unmatched bases: 12. The CDR3 is 17 residues long. CDR1 and CDR2 (germline): MGHRA, YSYEKL. CDR3 nucleotide sequence: TGCGCCAGCAGCTTATCGGGACAGCTTGCTACTGGAAACACCATATATTTT. This translates into CASSLSGQLATGNTIYF.

The rearrangement uses TRBV19 and TRBJ2-5, with a possible D match to TRBD1 (5 bases). The germline V gene has CDR1 LNHDA and CDR2 SQIVND (reference sequence). The CDR3 runs 14 residues. V lost 5 bases, J lost 5 bases, and 15 bases lay in between. CDR3 loop: CASSEQDLIETQYF. CDR3 nucleotides: TGTGCCAGTAGTGAACAGGATCTCATCGAGACCCAGTACTTC.

This clone was observed a few times. The sample holds other DNA sequences that translate to the same CDR3. The chain employs TRBV4-1 and TRBJ1-2; D gene uncertain. Trimming removed 0 bases from V and 5 bases from J, with 7 bases in between. CDR1 is MGHRA, CDR2 YSYEKL, per germline. The CDR3 spans 13 residues. In DNA form, the CDR3 reads TGCGCCAGCAGCCAAGAGAGGCGTTATGGCTACACCTTC. Its protein product is CASSQERRYGYTF.

The rearrangement joins TRBV19 to TRBJ1-4, with D possibly matching TRBD1 (5 bases). CDR1 LNHDA and CDR2 SQIVND come from the germline V gene (reference sequence). V was trimmed by 6 bases and J by 0 bases, leaving 11 bases between them. This CDR3 contains 15 residues. CDR3: CASRDIFTTNEKLFF. In DNA, the CDR3 is TGTGCCAGTAGGGACATTTTCACAACTAATGAAAAACTGTTTTTT.

Here the CDR3 reads CASSLGGTAGETQYF. The CDR3 region has the DNA TGTGCCAGCAGTTTAGGGGGGACGGCGGGAGAGACCCAGTACTTC. V usage is TRBV27 and J usage is TRBJ2-5, with TRBD2 as a possible D gene (6 bases). CDR1 is MNHEY and CDR2 is SMNVEV in the germline V gene (reference sequence). The CDR3 is 15 amino acids. The V gene lost 2 bases and the J gene lost 4 bases, with 14 bases spanning the gap.

V usage is TRBV9 and J usage is TRBJ2-2; D is ambiguous. The CDR3 runs to 12 residues. Looked up from germline, CDR1 is SGDLS and CDR2 is YYNGEE. The ends were cut back, 3 bases at V and 7 bases at J, with 7 bases in the middle. CDR3 sequence (DNA): TGTGCCAGCAGCGGTGACTTCGGGGAGCTGTTTTTT. It yields the protein CASSGDFGELFF.

The rearrangement joins TRBV2 to TRBJ2-1; 13 bases are shared with TRBD2. Germline V gene sequence: CDR1 SNHLY, CDR2 FYNNEI. The CDR3 is 16 residues long. V lost 11 bases and J lost 4; bases outside the gene matches: 11. CDR3 amino acids: CAGKGLAGPNYNEQFF. CDR3 bases: TGTGCCGGGAAGGGACTAGCGGGACCTAATTACAATGAGCAGTTCTTC.

V is TRBV7-2 and J is TRBJ2-2; possible D gene TRBD2, 7 bases. CDR3 size: 17 residues. V shed 2 bases and J shed 2 bases, with 15 bases lying between them. Germline assignment: CDR1 SGHTA and CDR2 FQGNSA. The CDR3 loop is CASSLRGGRPNTGELFF. CDR3 in DNA: TGTGCCAGCAGCTTAAGGGGGGGCAGGCCTAACACCGGGGAGCTGTTTTTT.

V is TRBV5-4 and J is TRBJ2-7; possible D gene TRBD2, 7 bases. V was cut by 4 bases and J by 1 base, with 18 bases left in between. Germline CDR1 reads SGHNT; CDR2 reads YYREEE (reference sequence). The CDR3 is 16 amino acids. CDR3 protein: CASSRLARGGSYEQYF. CDR3 coding DNA: TGTGCCAGCAGCAGACTAGCAAGGGGGGGGTCCTACGAGCAGTACTTC.

A single count supports this clone. The gene calls are TRBV4-1 and TRBJ2-6; 9 bases match TRBD1. Unmatched junction bases numbered 9, after V lost 3 bases and J lost 0 bases. The germline gives CDR1 MGHRA, CDR2 YSYEKL. The length of the CDR3 is 19 residues. The CDR3 protein is CASSQEGGTGNSGANVLTF. For the CDR3, the DNA is TGCGCCAGCAGCCAGGAAGGCGGGACAGGGAACTCTGGGGCCAACGTCCTGACTTTC.

The genes are TRBV7-2 and TRBJ2-1, with D maybe TRBD2 (6 bases). This CDR3 region has 17 residues. Germline values: CDR1 SGHTA, CDR2 FQGNSA. Trimming removed 1 base from V and 2 bases from J, with 15 bases in between. The CDR3 is CASSLEGSAGPYNEQFF. As DNA, the CDR3 is TGTGCCAGCAGCTTAGAGGGATCAGCGGGCCCCTACAATGAGCAGTTCTTC.

The chain carries TRBV4-3 and TRBJ1-3; D is unresolved. This CDR3 contains 16 residues. The V end was cut by 1 base, the J end by 0 bases, with 10 bases between. The V gene's germline CDR1 is LGHNA and CDR2 YSLEER. CDR3 protein: CASSQGGVSSGNTIYF. CDR3 sequence (DNA): TGCGCCAGCAGCCAAGGCGGGGTGAGCTCTGGAAACACCATATATTTT.

The CDR3 DNA is TGTGCCAGCAGTTACACCAGGGTAGGCGGCTACACCTTC. Translating it yields CASSYTRVGGYTF. This chain connects TRBV6-5 to TRBJ1-2; D might be TRBD1 (5 bases). V was shortened by 2 bases and J by 8 bases, with 12 bases between the two germline ends. CDR1 is MNHEY and CDR2 is SVGAGI in the germline V gene. The CDR3 loop spans 13 amino acids.

This chain links TRBV7-6 with TRBJ2-2; 7 bases map to TRBD1. CDR1 SGHVS and CDR2 FNYEAQ come from the germline V gene. The CDR3 runs 14 residues. The trim removed 1 base at V and 6 bases at J, leaving 2 bases unmatched. The DNA of the CDR3 is TGTGCCAGCAGCTTAGAAGGGGGCGCCGGGGAGCTGTTTTTT. Translating it yields CASSLEGGAGELFF.

V is TRBV4-3 and J is TRBJ1-1; a weak D match, TRBD1 (5 bases). The germline gives CDR1 LGHNA, CDR2 YSLEER. Trimming pared 4 bases from V and 4 bases from J, leaving 16 bases between. There are 15 residues in the CDR3. CDR3 amino acids: CASSRQTRGITEAFF. The CDR3 DNA reads TGCGCCAGCAGCCGACAGACTAGAGGTATCACTGAAGCTTTCTTT.

This clone was counted a single time. The V call is TRBV11-2, the J call TRBJ1-4, with D unresolved. Trimming stripped 1 base from V and 3 bases from J, with 9 bases between. Germline lookup yields CDR1 SGHAT and CDR2 FQNNGV. The CDR3 runs 15 residues. The CDR3 sequence is CASSLGPYSNEKLFF. The CDR3 DNA reads as TGTGCCAGCAGCTTAGGGCCGTACTCTAATGAAAAACTGTTTTTT.

CDR3 in DNA: TGTGCCAGTAGTACCGAACCGGGACTAGCGGGGGCCCTCAATGAGCAGTTCTTC. Protein: CASSTEPGLAGALNEQFF. The rearrangement joins TRBV19 to TRBJ2-1; the match to TRBD2 covers 14 bases. The CDR3 contains 18 residues. V dropped 4 bases and J dropped 6; count of bases not matched to a gene: 11. The germline CDR1 and CDR2 sequences are LNHDA and SQIVND (reference sequence). Supplemented by reference TRBV19 and TRBJ2-1, the full variable domain reads DGGITQSPKYLFRKEGQNVTLSCEQNLNHDAMYWYRQDPGQGLRLIYYSQIVNDFQKGDIAEGYSVSREKKESFPLTVTSAQKNPTAFYLCASSTEPGLAGALNEQFFGPGTRLTVL.

This sequence joins TRBV11-3 and TRBJ2-3, with TRBD2 matching 12 bases. Germline lookup yields CDR1 SGHNT and CDR2 YENEEA. Trimming took 5 bases from V and 2 from J; bases not matched to a gene: 5. The length of the CDR3 is 16 residues. Written as DNA, the CDR3 is TGTGCCAGCAGCCATACTAGCGGGAGGTCCACAGATACGCAGTATTTT. Amino acids: CASSHTSGRSTDTQYF.

The J gene is TRBJ1-2, the V gene TRBV27; TRBD1 is a possible D gene (6 bases). V lost 5 bases and J 2 bases, leaving 15 bases between the germline ends. The CDR3 is 15 residues long. CDR1 and CDR2 (germline): MNHEY, SMNVEV (reference sequence). Here the CDR3 reads CASSLIPTGNYGYTF. For the CDR3, the DNA is TGTGCCAGCAGTCTAATTCCTACAGGGAACTATGGCTACACCTTC.

The chain uses TRBV6-6 and TRBJ1-1; 7 bases are shared with TRBD1. Germline V CDR1 and CDR2: MNHNY, SVGAGI (reference sequence). The CDR3 sequence is 16 residues long. V was clipped by 7 bases and J by 7 bases; unmatched bases: 18. CDR3 residues: CASTNPRGQGGGEAFF. DNA of the CDR3: TGTGCCAGCACCAACCCCCGGGGCCAGGGGGGAGGTGAAGCTTTCTTT.

This chain connects TRBV7-2 to TRBJ2-7, with a possible D match to TRBD2 (6 bases). Germline CDR1 reads SGHTA; CDR2 reads FQGNSA. The CDR3 is made up of 12 amino acids. V was cut by 3 bases and J by 6 bases, with 9 bases left in between. The CDR3 region is CASSFPGGEQYV. In DNA form, the CDR3 reads TGTGCCAGCAGCTTCCCCGGGGGCGAGCAGTACGTC.

CDR3 sequence: CASSHPFVGAVDTQYF. CDR3 sequence (DNA): TGTGCCAGCAGCCACCCCTTTGTAGGGGCCGTGGATACGCAGTATTTT. The rearrangement joins TRBV14 to TRBJ2-3; TRBD1 is a possible D gene (5 bases). Trimming removed 3 bases at V and 6 bases at J, with 19 bases between. The germline V gene encodes CDR1 SGHDN and CDR2 FVKESK. The CDR3 is 16 amino acids.

This clone was seen more than once but under ten times. The V gene is TRBV16, the J gene TRBJ2-7; unclear D gene. The length of the CDR3 is 13 residues. The germline gives CDR1 KGHSY, CDR2 FQNENV. The germline V and J ends were trimmed by 4 bases and 6 bases, with 13 bases remaining between them. This chain's CDR3 is CASSPILKTEQYV. For the CDR3, the DNA is TGTGCCAGCAGCCCGATCCTTAAGACCGAGCAGTACGTC.

This clone was observed a single time. This chain uses TRBV30 with TRBJ2-5, with TRBD1 identical over 9 bases. J lost 3 bases, V lost 0 bases, and 8 bases had no gene match. The V gene's germline CDR1 is GTSNPN and CDR2 SVGIG (reference sequence). This CDR3 comprises 16 residues. CDR3 region: CAWSVDTGTGKETQYF. The CDR3 DNA is TGTGCCTGGAGTGTCGATACCGGGACAGGGAAAGAGACCCAGTACTTC.

The V gene is TRBV19, the J gene TRBJ2-1, with D tentatively TRBD2 (6 bases). Germline V gene sequence: CDR1 LNHDA, CDR2 SQIVND (reference sequence). The CDR3 loop spans 14 amino acids. V shed 3 bases and J shed 5 bases, with 11 bases lying between them. The CDR3 DNA follows: TGTGCCAGTAGTATTTTAAGGAGGGACAATGAGCAGTTCTTC. Residues: CASSILRRDNEQFF.

This chain joins TRBV20-1 and TRBJ1-1, with D unclear. Germline CDR1 reads DFQATT; CDR2 reads SNEGSKA (reference sequence). This CDR3 contains 10 residues. CDR3: CRAGNTEAFF. The DNA of the CDR3 is TGCAGAGCAGGGAACACTGAAGCTTTCTTT.

The J gene is TRBJ2-3, the V gene TRBV29-1; 7 nucleotides line up with TRBD2. CDR3 length: 12 residues. In germline, CDR1 is SQVTM, CDR2 ANQGSEA. V lost 6 bases and J lost 3; bases outside the gene matches: 3. CDR3 coding DNA: TGCAGCGTGGGGGGGTCGACAGATACGCAGTATTTT. Its translation: CSVGGSTDTQYF.